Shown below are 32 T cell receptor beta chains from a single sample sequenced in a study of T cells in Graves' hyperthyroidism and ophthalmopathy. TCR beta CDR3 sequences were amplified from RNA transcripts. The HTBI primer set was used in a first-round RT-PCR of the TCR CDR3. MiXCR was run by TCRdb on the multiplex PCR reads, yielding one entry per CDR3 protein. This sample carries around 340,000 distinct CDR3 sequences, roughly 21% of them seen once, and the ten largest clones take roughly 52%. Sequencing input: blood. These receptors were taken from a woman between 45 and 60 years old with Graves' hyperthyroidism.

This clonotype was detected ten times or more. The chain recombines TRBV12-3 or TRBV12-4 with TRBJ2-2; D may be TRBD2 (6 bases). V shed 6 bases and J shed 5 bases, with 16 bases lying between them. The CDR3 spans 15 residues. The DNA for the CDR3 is TGTGCCAGCAGATCCGCGAGTCGGGGGACCGGGGAGCTGTTTTTT. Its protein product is CASRSASRGTGELFF.

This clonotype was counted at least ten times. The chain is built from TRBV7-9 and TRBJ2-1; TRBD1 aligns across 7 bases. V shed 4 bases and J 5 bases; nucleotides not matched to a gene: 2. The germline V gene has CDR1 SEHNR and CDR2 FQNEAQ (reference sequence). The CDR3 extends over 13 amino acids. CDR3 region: CASSWGQNNEQFF. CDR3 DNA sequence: TGTGCCAGCAGCTGGGGACAGAACAATGAGCAGTTCTTC.

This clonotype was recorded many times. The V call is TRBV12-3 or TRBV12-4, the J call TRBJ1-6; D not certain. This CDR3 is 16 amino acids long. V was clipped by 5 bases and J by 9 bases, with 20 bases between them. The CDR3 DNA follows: TGTGCCAGCAGTCGGAAGGAGGAAACCCCTTTTTCACCCCTCCACTTT. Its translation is CASSRKEETPFSPLHF.

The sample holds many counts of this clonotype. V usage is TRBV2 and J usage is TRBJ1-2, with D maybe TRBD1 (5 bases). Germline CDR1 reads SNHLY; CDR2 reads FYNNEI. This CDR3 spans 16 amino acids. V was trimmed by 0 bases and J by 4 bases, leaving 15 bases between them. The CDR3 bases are TGTGCCAGCAGTGAAGCGCTGAGGGCAGGGAGCTATGGCTACACCTTC. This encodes CASSEALRAGSYGYTF.

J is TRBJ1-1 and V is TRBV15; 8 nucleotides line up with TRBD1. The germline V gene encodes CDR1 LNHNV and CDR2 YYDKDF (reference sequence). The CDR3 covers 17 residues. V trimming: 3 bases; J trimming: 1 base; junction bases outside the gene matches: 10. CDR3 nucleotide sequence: TGTGCCACCAGCAGGGACAGGGAATTGATTAGGAACACTGAAGCTTTCTTT. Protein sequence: CATSRDRELIRNTEAFF.

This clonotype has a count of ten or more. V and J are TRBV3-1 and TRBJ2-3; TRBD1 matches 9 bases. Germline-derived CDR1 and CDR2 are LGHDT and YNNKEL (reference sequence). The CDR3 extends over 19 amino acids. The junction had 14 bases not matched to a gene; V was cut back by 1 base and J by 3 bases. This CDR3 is CASSQGAGTGWGGTDTQYF. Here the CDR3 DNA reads TGTGCCAGCAGCCAAGGGGCTGGGACAGGGTGGGGTGGTACAGATACGCAGTATTTT.

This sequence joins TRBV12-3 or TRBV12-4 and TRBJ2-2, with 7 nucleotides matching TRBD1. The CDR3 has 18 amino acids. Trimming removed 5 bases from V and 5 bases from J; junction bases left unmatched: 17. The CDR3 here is CASSGTRGQRNPTGELFF. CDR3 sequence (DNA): TGTGCCAGCAGTGGGACCCGGGGACAGCGAAACCCTACCGGGGAGCTGTTTTTT.

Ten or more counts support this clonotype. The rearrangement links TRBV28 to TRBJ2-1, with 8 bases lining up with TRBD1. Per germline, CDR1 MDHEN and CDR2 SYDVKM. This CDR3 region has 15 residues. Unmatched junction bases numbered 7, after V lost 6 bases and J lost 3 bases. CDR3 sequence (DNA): TGTGCCAGCAGACCACCAGGGGGCGGCTACAATGAGCAGTTCTTC. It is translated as CASRPPGGGYNEQFF.

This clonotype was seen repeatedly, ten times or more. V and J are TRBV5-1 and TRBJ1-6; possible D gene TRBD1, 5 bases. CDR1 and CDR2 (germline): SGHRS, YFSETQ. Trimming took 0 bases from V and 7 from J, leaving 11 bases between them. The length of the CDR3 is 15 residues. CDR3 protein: CASSLAGERNSPLHF. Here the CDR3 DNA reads TGCGCCAGCAGCTTGGCGGGGGAAAGGAATTCACCCCTCCACTTT.

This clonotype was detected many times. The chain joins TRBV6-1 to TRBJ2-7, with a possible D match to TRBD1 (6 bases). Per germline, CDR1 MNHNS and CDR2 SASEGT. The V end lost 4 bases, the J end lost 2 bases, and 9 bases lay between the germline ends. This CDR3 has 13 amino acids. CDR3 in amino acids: CASSGTAAYEQYF. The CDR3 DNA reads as TGTGCCAGCAGTGGGACAGCGGCCTACGAGCAGTACTTC.

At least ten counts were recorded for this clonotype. CDR3 in DNA: TGTGCCAGCAGCGTAGCCCCAACGGGAGGACAAGAGACCCAGTACTTC. This gives the protein CASSVAPTGGQETQYF. This chain connects TRBV9 to TRBJ2-5; 7 nucleotides agree with TRBD2. The CDR3 extends over 16 amino acids. Per the germline V gene, CDR1 is SGDLS and CDR2 is YYNGEE. J gave up 2 bases and V 0 bases, and 7 bases lay outside the gene matches.

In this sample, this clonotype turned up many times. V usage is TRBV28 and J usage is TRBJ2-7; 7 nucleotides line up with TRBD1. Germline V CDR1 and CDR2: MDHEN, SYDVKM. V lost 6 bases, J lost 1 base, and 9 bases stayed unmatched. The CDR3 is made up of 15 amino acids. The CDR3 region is CASRSLKGASYEQYF. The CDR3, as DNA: TGTGCCAGCAGGTCGTTAAAGGGGGCATCCTACGAGCAGTACTTC. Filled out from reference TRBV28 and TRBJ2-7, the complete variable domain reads DVKVTQSSRYLVKRTGEKVFLECVQDMDHENMFWYRQDPGLGLRLIYFSYDVKMKEKGDIPEGYSVSREKKERFSLILESASTNQTSMYLCASRSLKGASYEQYFGPGTRLTVT.

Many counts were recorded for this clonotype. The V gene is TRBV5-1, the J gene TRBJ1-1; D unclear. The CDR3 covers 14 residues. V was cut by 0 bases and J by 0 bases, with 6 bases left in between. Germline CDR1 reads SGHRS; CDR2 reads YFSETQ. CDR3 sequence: CASSLANLNTEAFF. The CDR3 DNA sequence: TGCGCCAGCAGCTTGGCGAATTTGAACACTGAAGCTTTCTTT.

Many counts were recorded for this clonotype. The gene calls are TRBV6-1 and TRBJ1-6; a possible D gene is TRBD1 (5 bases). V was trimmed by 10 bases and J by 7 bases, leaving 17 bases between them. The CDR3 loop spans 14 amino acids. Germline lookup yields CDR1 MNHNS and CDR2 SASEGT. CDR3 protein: CATSGTGLNSPLHF. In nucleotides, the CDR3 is TGTGCCACCTCCGGGACGGGACTAAATTCACCCCTCCACTTT.

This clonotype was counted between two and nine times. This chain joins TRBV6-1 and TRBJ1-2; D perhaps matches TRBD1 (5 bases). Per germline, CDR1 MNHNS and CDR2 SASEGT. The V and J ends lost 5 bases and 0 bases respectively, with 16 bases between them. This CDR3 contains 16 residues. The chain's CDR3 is CASSYGRAESNYGYTF. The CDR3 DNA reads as TGTGCCAGCAGTTATGGCAGGGCGGAATCTAACTATGGCTACACCTTC.

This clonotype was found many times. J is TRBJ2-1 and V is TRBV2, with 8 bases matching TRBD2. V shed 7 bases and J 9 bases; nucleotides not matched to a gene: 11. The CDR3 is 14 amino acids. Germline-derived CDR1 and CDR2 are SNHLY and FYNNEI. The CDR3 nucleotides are TGTGCCAGCACGACGGGACTAGTGTCCCGTGAGCAGTTCTTC. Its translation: CASTTGLVSREQFF. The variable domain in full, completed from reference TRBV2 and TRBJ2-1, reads EPEVTQTPSHQVTQMGQEVILRCVPISNHLYFYWYRQILGQKVEFLVSFYNNEISEKSEIFDDQFSVERPDGSNFTLKIRSTKLEDSAMYFCASTTGLVSREQFFGPGTRLTVL.

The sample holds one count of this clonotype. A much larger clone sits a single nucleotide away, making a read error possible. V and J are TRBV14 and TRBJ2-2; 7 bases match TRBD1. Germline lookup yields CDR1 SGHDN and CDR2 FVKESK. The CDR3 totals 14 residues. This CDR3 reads CASSQTGYTGEPFF. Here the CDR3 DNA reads TGTGCCAGCAGCCAGACAGGGTACACCGGGGAGCCGTTTTTT.

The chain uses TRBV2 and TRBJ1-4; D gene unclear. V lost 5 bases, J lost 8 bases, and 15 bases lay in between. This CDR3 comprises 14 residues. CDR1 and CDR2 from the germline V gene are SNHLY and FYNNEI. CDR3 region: CASSSGRLREKLFF. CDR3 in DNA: TGTGCCAGCAGTTCCGGGAGGCTTCGGGAAAAACTGTTTTTT.

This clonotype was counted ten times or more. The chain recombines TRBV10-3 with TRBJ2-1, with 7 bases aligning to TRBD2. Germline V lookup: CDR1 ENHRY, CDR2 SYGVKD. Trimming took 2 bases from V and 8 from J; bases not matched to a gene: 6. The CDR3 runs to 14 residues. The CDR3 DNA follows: TGTGCCATCAGTGAGGAGGGAGGGCCGTATGAGCAGTTCTTC. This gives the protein CAISEEGGPYEQFF.

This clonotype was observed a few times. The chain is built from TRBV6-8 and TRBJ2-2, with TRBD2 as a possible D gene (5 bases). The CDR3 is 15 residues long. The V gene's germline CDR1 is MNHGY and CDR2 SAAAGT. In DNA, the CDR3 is TGTGGTTGCCGCCGGAGGTTGCCGATCACCGGGGAGCTGTTTTTT. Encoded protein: CGCRRRLPITGELFF.

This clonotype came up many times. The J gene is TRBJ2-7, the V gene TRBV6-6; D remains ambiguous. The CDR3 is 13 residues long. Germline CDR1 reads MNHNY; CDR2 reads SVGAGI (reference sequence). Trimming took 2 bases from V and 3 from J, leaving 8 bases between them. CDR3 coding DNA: TGTGCCAGCAGTTACCGAGATTTCTACGAGCAGTACTTC. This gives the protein CASSYRDFYEQYF.

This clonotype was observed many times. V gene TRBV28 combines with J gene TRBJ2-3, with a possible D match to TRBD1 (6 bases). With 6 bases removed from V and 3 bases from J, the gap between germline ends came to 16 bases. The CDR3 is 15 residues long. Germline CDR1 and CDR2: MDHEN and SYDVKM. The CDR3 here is CASRSTGIPTDTQYF. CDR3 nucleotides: TGTGCCAGCAGATCTACAGGGATCCCGACAGATACGCAGTATTTT.

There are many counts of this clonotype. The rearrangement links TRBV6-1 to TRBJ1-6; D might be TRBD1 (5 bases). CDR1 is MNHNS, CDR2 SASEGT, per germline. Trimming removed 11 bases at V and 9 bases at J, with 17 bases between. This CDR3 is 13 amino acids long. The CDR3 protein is CASTGGRSSPLHF. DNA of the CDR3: TGTGCCTCCACCGGGGGACGTAGTTCACCCCTCCACTTT.

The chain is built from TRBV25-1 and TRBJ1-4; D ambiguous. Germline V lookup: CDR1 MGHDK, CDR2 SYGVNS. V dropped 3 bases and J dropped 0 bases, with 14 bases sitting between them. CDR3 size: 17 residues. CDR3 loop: CASSDPRRAATNEKLFF. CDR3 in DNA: TGTGCCAGCAGTGATCCTCGACGGGCCGCAACTAATGAAAAACTGTTTTTT.

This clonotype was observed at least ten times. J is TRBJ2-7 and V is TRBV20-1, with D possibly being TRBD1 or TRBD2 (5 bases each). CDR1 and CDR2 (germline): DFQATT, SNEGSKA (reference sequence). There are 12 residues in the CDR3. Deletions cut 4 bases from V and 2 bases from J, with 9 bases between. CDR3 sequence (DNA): TGCAGTGCTAACGGGACCCCCTACGAGCAGTACTTC. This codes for CSANGTPYEQYF.

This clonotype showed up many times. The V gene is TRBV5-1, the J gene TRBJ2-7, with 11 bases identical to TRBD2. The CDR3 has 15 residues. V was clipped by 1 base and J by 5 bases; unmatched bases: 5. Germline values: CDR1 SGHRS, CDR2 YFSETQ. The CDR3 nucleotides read TGCGCCAGCAGCTTGTCTAGCGGGAGGAACAACGAGCAGTACTTC. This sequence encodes CASSLSSGRNNEQYF.

The CDR3 is CASGLLAETQYF. In DNA, the CDR3 is TGTGCTAGTGGTTTGTTAGCAGAGACCCAGTACTTC. V is TRBV12-5 and J is TRBJ2-5; D unresolved. V was clipped by 2 bases and J by 4 bases, with 5 bases between them. This CDR3 contains 12 residues. Germline V CDR1 and CDR2: LGHNT, FRNRAP.

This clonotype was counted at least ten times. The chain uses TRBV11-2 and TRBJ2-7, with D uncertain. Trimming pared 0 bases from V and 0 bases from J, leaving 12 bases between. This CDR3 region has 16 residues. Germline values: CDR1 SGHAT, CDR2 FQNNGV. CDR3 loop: CASSLDGTVISYEQYF. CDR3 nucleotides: TGTGCCAGCAGCTTAGATGGAACGGTTATCTCCTACGAGCAGTACTTC.

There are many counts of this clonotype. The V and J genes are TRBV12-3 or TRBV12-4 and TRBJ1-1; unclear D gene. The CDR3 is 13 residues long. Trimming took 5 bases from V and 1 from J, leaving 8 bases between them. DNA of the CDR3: TGTGCCAGCAGTCAAAAATCGAACACTGAAGCTTTCTTT. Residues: CASSQKSNTEAFF.

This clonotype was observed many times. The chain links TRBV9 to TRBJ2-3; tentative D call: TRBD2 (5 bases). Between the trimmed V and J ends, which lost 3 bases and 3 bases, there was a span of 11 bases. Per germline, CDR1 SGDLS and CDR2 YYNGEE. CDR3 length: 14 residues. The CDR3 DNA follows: TGTGCCAGCAGCGCTCAAGGCGGGACAGATACGCAGTATTTT. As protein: CASSAQGGTDTQYF.

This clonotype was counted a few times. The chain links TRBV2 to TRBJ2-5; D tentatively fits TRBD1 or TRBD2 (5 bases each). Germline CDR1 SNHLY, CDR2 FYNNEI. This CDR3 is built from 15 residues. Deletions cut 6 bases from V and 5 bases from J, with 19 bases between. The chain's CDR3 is CASRRGPGSRETQYF. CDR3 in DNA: TGTGCCAGCAGACGGGGCCCCGGGTCCAGGGAGACCCAGTACTTC.

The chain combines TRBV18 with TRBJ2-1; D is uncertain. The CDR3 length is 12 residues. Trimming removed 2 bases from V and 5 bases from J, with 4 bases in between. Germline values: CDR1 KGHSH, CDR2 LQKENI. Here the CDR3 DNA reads TGTGCCAGCTCACCATCTGACAATGAGCAGTTCTTC. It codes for CASSPSDNEQFF.